A few counts support the clone carrying this T cell receptor beta chain. The record originates from a study of blood T cells in healthy people across ages. A J-beta primer mix and a sample-barcoded 5' primer were used in a second PCR of about 6 to 12 cycles. TCRdb re-called the 5' RACE reads with MiXCR, one entry per CDR3 protein. The data contain 710,000 or so distinct CDR3 sequences, about a fifth of them singletons. V dropped 6 bases and J dropped 3 bases, with 12 bases sitting between them. CDR1 and CDR2 from the germline V gene are KGHSH and LQKENI. The CDR3 length is 14 residues. The V and J genes are TRBV18 and TRBJ1-3; D remains unclear. The receptor's source is a man aged 70-80 years in good health. Input material: blood. As DNA, the CDR3 is TGTGCCAGCTCGAGCGAACGGGTTGGAAACACCATATATTTT. Translation: CASSSERVGNTIYF.